A single sample gave rise to the 22 T cell receptor beta chains below, sequenced in a study of T cell responses to AZD1222 COVID-19 vaccine. The data were produced by immunoSEQ multiplex PCR, yet TCRdb's version contains in-frame clones alone and is incomplete. The sample lists 82,000 or so clones, 90% to 95% occurring once. The sequencing here drew on peripheral blood, taken on day 0 of AZD1222 vaccination. The receptor source for this set is an adult in good health.

This chain connects TRBV7-2 to TRBJ1-5; 8 nucleotides match TRBD1. This CDR3 comprises 15 residues. J gave up 7 bases and V 3 bases, and 8 bases lay outside the gene matches. The germline gives CDR1 SGHTA, CDR2 FQGNSA. In DNA, the CDR3 is TGTGCCAGCAGCTTCGGGACGACAGGGGTACAGCCCCAGCATTTT. This sequence encodes CASSFGTTGVQPQHF. The variable domain in full, with the rest retrieved from reference TRBV7-2 and TRBJ1-5, is GAGVSQSPSNKVTEKGKDVELRCDPISGHTALYWYRQSLGQGLEFLIYFQGNSAPDKSGLPSDRFSAERTGGSVSTLTIQRTQQEDSAVYLCASSFGTTGVQPQHFGDGTRLSIL.

The CDR3 is CASGGIEQYF. The CDR3 bases are TGTGCCAGCGGAGGGATTGAGCAGTACTTC. The rearrangement joins TRBV2 to TRBJ2-7, with a possible D match to TRBD2 (6 bases). This CDR3 comprises 10 residues. The V and J ends lost 8 bases and 7 bases respectively, with 9 bases between them. Germline lookup yields CDR1 SNHLY and CDR2 FYNNEI.

The rearrangement uses TRBV18 and TRBJ2-3; TRBD1 matches 7 bases. CDR3 length equals 14 residues. The germline CDR1 and CDR2 sequences are KGHSH and LQKENI. Losses at the gene ends were 1 base for V and 3 bases for J; bases not matched to a gene: 1. CDR3 nucleotide sequence: TGTGCCAGCTCACCACAACAGGGGACAGATACGCAGTATTTT. Protein sequence: CASSPQQGTDTQYF.

The chain links TRBV19 to TRBJ1-5; 8 bases map to TRBD1. This CDR3 comprises 15 residues. Losses at the gene ends were 1 base for V and 6 bases for J; bases not matched to a gene: 5. CDR1 LNHDA and CDR2 SQIVND come from the germline V gene (reference sequence). CDR3 bases: TGTGCCAGTAGTATAGTATCAGGGGGCTCTCAGCCCCAGCATTTT. Protein product: CASSIVSGGSQPQHF. Filled out from reference TRBV19 and TRBJ1-5, the complete variable domain reads DGGITQSPKYLFRKEGQNVTLSCEQNLNHDAMYWYRQDPGQGLRLIYYSQIVNDFQKGDIAEGYSVSREKKESFPLTVTSAQKNPTAFYLCASSIVSGGSQPQHFGDGTRLSIL.

Concerning this clone itself: Other DNA sequences of this sample code for an identical CDR3. This chain uses TRBV5-5 with TRBJ1-3, with unresolved D. V gave up 0 bases and J gave up 0 bases, with 13 bases separating them. The CDR3 is 17 residues long. Germline CDR1 and CDR2: SGHKS and YYEKEE (reference sequence). CDR3 loop: CASSLVGRPSSGNTIYF. CDR3 nucleotides: TGTGCCAGCAGCTTGGTGGGCAGGCCGAGCTCTGGAAACACCATATATTTT.

The genes are TRBV3-1 (or the pseudogene TRBV3-2) and TRBJ2-2; D is unclear. V shed 4 bases and J shed 7 bases, with 10 bases lying between them. The CDR3 runs to 13 residues. Germline CDR1 LGHDT, CDR2 YNNKEL (reference sequence). CDR3 DNA sequence: TGTGCCAGCAGCCGAACGGGTTACGGGGAGCTGTTTTTT. Amino acids: CASSRTGYGELFF.

This chain uses TRBV7-2 with TRBJ2-5, with 7 positions matching TRBD2. CDR3 length equals 20 residues. Germline lookup yields CDR1 SGHTA and CDR2 FQGNSA. The ends lost 0 bases at V and 5 bases at J; junction bases unmatched: 21. This CDR3 is CASSLALPSIGRENRETQYF. The CDR3 DNA reads TGTGCCAGCAGCTTAGCCCTACCCTCAATAGGGAGGGAGAATCGGGAGACCCAGTACTTC.

The chain employs TRBV9 and TRBJ1-4; 10 nucleotides align to TRBD1. The CDR3 is 15 amino acids. Per germline, CDR1 SGDLS and CDR2 YYNGEE. The junction had 8 bases not matched to a gene; V was cut back by 4 bases and J by 8 bases. CDR3 loop: CASSPTTGGREKLFF. Here the CDR3 DNA reads TGTGCCAGCAGCCCGACGACAGGGGGCAGGGAAAAACTGTTTTTT.

The V call is TRBV9, the J call TRBJ2-3, with TRBD2 matching 10 bases. V lost 4 bases and J lost 3; bases outside the gene matches: 8. Per the germline V gene, CDR1 is SGDLS and CDR2 is YYNGEE. The CDR3 has 16 amino acids. CDR3 sequence (DNA): TGTGCCAGCAGCCCCTTAGCGGGGGGCTGGACAGATACGCAGTATTTT. It yields the protein CASSPLAGGWTDTQYF.

This sequence joins TRBV11-3 and TRBJ2-1, with 8 bases aligning to TRBD1. CDR3 length equals 15 residues. J lost 6 bases, V lost 3 bases, and 7 bases had no gene match. CDR1 and CDR2 from the germline V gene are SGHNT and YENEEA. Here the CDR3 DNA reads TGTGCCAGCAGCTTCCGAGACAGGGGATCCAATGAGCAGTTCTTC. Translated: CASSFRDRGSNEQFF.

The chain couples TRBV11-2 to TRBJ2-1; TRBD2 is a possible D gene (6 bases). CDR1 and CDR2 (germline): SGHAT, FQNNGV. Between the trimmed V and J ends, which lost 8 bases and 2 bases, there was a span of 19 bases. The CDR3 is 16 amino acids. The CDR3 nucleotides read TGTGCCAGCTCCTCTCTCCGGCGGGGCCCCTACAATGAGCAGTTCTTC. Protein sequence: CASSSLRRGPYNEQFF.

The chain links TRBV28 to TRBJ2-7; TRBD2 matches 7 bases. Per germline, CDR1 MDHEN and CDR2 SYDVKM. This CDR3 spans 13 amino acids. Germline trimming cut 6 bases from V and 2 bases from J; bases unmatched to any gene: 4. The CDR3, as DNA: TGTGCCAGCAGAGCTAGCGGTGCCTACGAGCAGTACTTC. This encodes CASRASGAYEQYF. The whole variable domain, filled in from reference TRBV28 and TRBJ2-7, reads DVKVTQSSRYLVKRTGEKVFLECVQDMDHENMFWYRQDPGLGLRLIYFSYDVKMKEKGDIPEGYSVSREKKERFSLILESASTNQTSMYLCASRASGAYEQYFGPGTRLTVT.

The J gene is TRBJ1-5, the V gene TRBV19; tentatively, D is TRBD1 (5 bases). The CDR3 sequence is 15 residues long. The V and J ends lost 3 bases and 0 bases respectively, with 9 bases between them. Looked up from germline, CDR1 is LNHDA and CDR2 is SQIVND (reference sequence). The CDR3 bases are TGTGCCAGTAGTATTGGGGCTTATAGCAATCAGCCCCAGCATTTT. Protein sequence: CASSIGAYSNQPQHF. Full variable domain (outside the CDR3, taken from reference TRBV19 and TRBJ1-5): DGGITQSPKYLFRKEGQNVTLSCEQNLNHDAMYWYRQDPGQGLRLIYYSQIVNDFQKGDIAEGYSVSREKKESFPLTVTSAQKNPTAFYLCASSIGAYSNQPQHFGDGTRLSIL.

This clone has a single count. The chain is built from TRBV14 and TRBJ1-1, with D maybe TRBD1 (6 bases). V was clipped by 3 bases and J by 6 bases, with 11 bases between them. This CDR3 has 13 residues. Germline CDR1 SGHDN, CDR2 FVKESK. CDR3 sequence reads: CASSHPGVAEAFF. Here the CDR3 DNA reads TGTGCCAGCAGCCACCCAGGGGTCGCTGAAGCTTTCTTT.

The DNA for the CDR3 is TGCGCCAGCAGCTTGGCCGAGAGACAAAGAGCTTTCTTT. Amino acids: CASSLAERQRAFF. V is TRBV5-1 and J is TRBJ1-1; no firm D call. Trimming took 0 bases from V and 10 from J, leaving 13 bases between them. This CDR3 has 13 amino acids. CDR1 SGHRS and CDR2 YFSETQ come from the germline V gene.

This clone was counted between two and nine times. The chain joins TRBV28 to TRBJ1-2; 8 bases agree with TRBD1. The CDR3 has 16 residues. Germline CDR1 MDHEN, CDR2 SYDVKM. V was clipped by 5 bases and J by 0 bases; unmatched bases: 8. This chain's CDR3 is CASSPGGRRANYGYTF. As DNA, the CDR3 is TGTGCCAGCAGTCCAGGGGGCAGACGAGCTAACTATGGCTACACCTTC.

V is TRBV5-1 and J is TRBJ2-7; 7 bases map to TRBD1. Unmatched junction bases numbered 12, after V lost 1 base and J lost 5 bases. The CDR3 has 16 amino acids. Germline V gene data show CDR1 as SGHRS and CDR2 as YFSETQ. The CDR3 sequence: CASSLQPTGSGHEQYF. CDR3 DNA sequence: TGCGCCAGCAGCTTGCAACCGACAGGGAGTGGCCACGAGCAGTACTTC.

The rearrangement uses TRBV15 and TRBJ1-5; D is unresolved. The length of the CDR3 is 13 residues. Germline-derived CDR1 and CDR2 are LNHNV and YYDKDF (reference sequence). V was shortened by 4 bases and J by 4 bases, with 8 bases between the two germline ends. The CDR3: CATSTIRNQPQHF. In nucleotides, the CDR3 is TGTGCCACCAGCACGATAAGGAATCAGCCCCAGCATTTT.

This clone was seen a single time. The chain joins TRBV2 to TRBJ2-7, with 10 bases identical to TRBD1. CDR3 length: 16 residues. Germline CDR1 reads SNHLY; CDR2 reads FYNNEI. J gave up 5 bases and V 2 bases, and 9 bases lay outside the gene matches. CDR3 sequence: CASSELDRGKRDEQYF. CDR3 DNA sequence: TGTGCCAGCAGTGAACTGGACAGGGGGAAGCGAGACGAGCAGTACTTC.

The chain carries TRBV3-1 (or the pseudogene TRBV3-2) and TRBJ2-3; D is undetermined. V was pared by 4 bases and J by 4 bases, with 12 bases between. Germline V gives CDR1 LGHDT, CDR2 YNNKEL (reference sequence). The CDR3 has 14 amino acids. The chain's CDR3 is CASSPSYSADTQYF. The CDR3 DNA reads as TGTGCCAGCAGCCCTTCTTACTCGGCAGATACGCAGTATTTT.

The chain recombines TRBV7-9 with TRBJ2-2; 9 nucleotides align to TRBD1. The junction had 9 bases not matched to a gene; V was cut back by 3 bases and J by 4 bases. CDR3 length: 17 amino acids. CDR1 and CDR2 (germline): SEHNR, FQNEAQ (reference sequence). The CDR3 here is CASSFRMGQGGTGELFF. The CDR3 region has the DNA TGTGCCAGCAGCTTCCGTATGGGACAGGGAGGCACCGGGGAGCTGTTTTTT.

This rearrangement joins TRBV7-9 to TRBJ1-5; 7 nucleotides match TRBD1. V was pared by 1 base and J by 4 bases, with 1 base of the junction left unmatched. The germline CDR1 and CDR2 sequences are SEHNR and FQNEAQ (reference sequence). The CDR3 length is 14 residues. CDR3 residues: CASSLEGANQPQHF. CDR3 DNA sequence: TGTGCCAGCAGCTTAGAGGGGGCAAATCAGCCCCAGCATTTT.